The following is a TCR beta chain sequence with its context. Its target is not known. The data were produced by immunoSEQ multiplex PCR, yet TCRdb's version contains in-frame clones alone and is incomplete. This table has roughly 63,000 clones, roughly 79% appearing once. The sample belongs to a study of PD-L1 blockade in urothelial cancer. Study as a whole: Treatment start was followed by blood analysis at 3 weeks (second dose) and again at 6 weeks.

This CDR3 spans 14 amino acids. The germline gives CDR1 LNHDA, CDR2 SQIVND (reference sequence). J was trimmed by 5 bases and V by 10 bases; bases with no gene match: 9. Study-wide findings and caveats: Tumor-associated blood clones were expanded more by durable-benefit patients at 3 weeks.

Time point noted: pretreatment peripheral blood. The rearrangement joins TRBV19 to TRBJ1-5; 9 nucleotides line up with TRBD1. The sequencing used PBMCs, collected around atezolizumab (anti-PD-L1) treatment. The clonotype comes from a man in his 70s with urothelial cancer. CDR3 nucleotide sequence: TGTGCCACCTCAGGGACAGGGCCCTATCAGCCCCAGCATTTT. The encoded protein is CATSGTGPYQPQHF.